This TCR beta chain was retrieved from a study of blood T cell repertoires in COVID-19. Study-level background: PBMCs, B-cell-depleted T cells, or T cells provided the cDNA or gDNA that made up the material.

With respect to this clone: At one end the junction does not follow the germline gene, possibly because of a read error.

The authors' processing: Amplification with reference gene primers provided the estimates of nucleated cell counts. Assay used: immunoSEQ multiplex PCR; TCRdb lists only in-frame clones, some missing. V and J calls and clone size are copied from that table; D and trimming were computed from the DNA. This table holds 250,000 to 300,000 clones, around 80% found once. Per the germline V gene, CDR1 is SSHAT and CDR2 is FNYEAQ (reference sequence). The CDR3 spans 15 residues. The specimen was peripheral blood. The rearrangement joins TRBV7-7 to TRBJ2-1; D perhaps matches TRBD2 (5 bases). The sequence derives from a man aged 80 or over with acute or convalescent COVID-19. The CDR3: CASSAGLGRAGEQFF. The DNA of the CDR3 is TGTGCTAGCAGCGCTGGGTTGGGGAGAGCCGGTGAGCAGTTCTTC.